This T cell receptor beta chain was obtained from a study of control samples from healthy donors and cancer patients. This CDR3 is 14 amino acids long. Looked up from germline, CDR1 is MNHNY and CDR2 is SVGAGI (reference sequence). J was trimmed by 2 bases and V by 3 bases; bases with no gene match: 2. To note about this clone: Other nucleotide sequences in the sample specify the same CDR3.

TCRdb's copy holds only in-frame clones and misses some; the assay was immunoSEQ multiplex PCR. The sample carries about 150,000 clones, approximately 94% recorded once. The chain combines TRBV6-6 with TRBJ1-2, with 8 bases that match TRBD1. The sequenced material came from blood. This sequence originates from a woman aged 18-35 years in good health. For the CDR3, the DNA is TGTGCCAGCAGTTATCAGGGGGCGAACTATGGCTACACCTTC. Its translation: CASSYQGANYGYTF.